The present TCR beta chain was sequenced within a study of blood T cells in healthy people across ages. General study points: No conclusive comparison of naive versus antigen-experienced cells was possible with unsorted PBMCs. Naive CD4+ cells and diversity were both higher in long-lived donors than in aged donors.

Donors were healthy Caucasian individuals from Russia aged about 6 to 90. The CDR3 runs 16 residues. V was clipped by 4 bases and J by 2 bases, with 15 bases between them. CDR1 MGHRA and CDR2 YSYEKL come from the germline V gene. Sample-barcoded 5' priming and a J-beta primer mix drove a second PCR of roughly 6 to 12 cycles. Researchers report that a template-switch adaptor with 12 random nucleotides tagged each cDNA molecule. TCRdb independently ran MiXCR on the 5' RACE reads; one entry per CDR3 protein. The sample has about 970,000 distinct CDR3 sequences, 45% to 60% seen once. Details on this clonotype: The antigen remains undetermined.

This chain links TRBV4-1 with TRBJ2-1, with a tentative D call TRBD2 (6 bases). This receptor was identified in a woman aged 55-75 years in good health. The specimen was blood. The DNA of the CDR3 is TGCGCCAGCAGCCCGTATCTAGCGTCTACCTACAATGAGCAGTTCTTC. This translates into CASSPYLASTYNEQFF.